Below, 15 T cell receptor beta chains from the same sample are listed, as sequenced in a study of blood T cell repertoires in COVID-19. Clones were read by immunoSEQ multiplex PCR, and TCRdb kept only the in-frame ones, dropping some. In the table there are 150,000 or so clones, under 90% of which are singletons. Specimen: peripheral blood. These receptors were obtained from a man in his 60s with acute or convalescent COVID-19.

This clone was seen once. The chain couples TRBV11-2 to TRBJ1-1, with D unclear. The CDR3 has 11 amino acids. Germline V gives CDR1 SGHAT, CDR2 FQNNGV. V lost 3 bases, J lost 7 bases, and 6 bases lay in between. The CDR3 DNA follows: TGTGCCAGCAGCTTGCTAGGTGAAGCTTTCTTT. It translates to CASSLLGEAFF.

V gene TRBV5-4 combines with J gene TRBJ2-1, with 10 bases aligning to TRBD1. The trim removed 4 bases at V and 9 bases at J, leaving 10 bases unmatched. The CDR3 length is 15 residues. The V gene's germline CDR1 is SGHNT and CDR2 YYREEE (reference sequence). CDR3 nucleotides: TGTGCCAGCAGCCCCGGGACAGGGGTCTCGGGTGAGCAGTTCTTC. This codes for CASSPGTGVSGEQFF.

This chain joins TRBV7-2 and TRBJ2-1; 7 bases are a match to TRBD2. V dropped 0 bases and J dropped 3; count of bases not matched to a gene: 2. The CDR3 has 15 residues. Germline V gene lookup returns CDR1 SGHTA and CDR2 FQGNSA. The CDR3 DNA sequence: TGTGCCAGCAGCTTAGCAGCGGGGCGCTACAATGAGCAGTTCTTC. Its protein is CASSLAAGRYNEQFF.

This clone was seen a handful of times. The rearrangement joins TRBV7-3 to TRBJ1-3, with D unclear. Trimming removed 5 bases from V and 8 bases from J, with 16 bases in between. This CDR3 is built from 14 residues. Germline V gene data show CDR1 as SGHTA and CDR2 as FQGTGA. The CDR3 here is CASSPHGEEDTIYF. The CDR3 DNA reads TGTGCCAGCAGCCCACACGGGGAAGAGGACACCATATATTTT.

The chain joins TRBV4-3 to TRBJ1-6; 7 positions match TRBD1. This CDR3 is built from 15 residues. V lost 0 bases to trimming and J lost 10 bases; unmatched junction nucleotides: 6. CDR1 and CDR2 (germline): LGHNA, YSLEER. The CDR3 here is CASSQDQGGRSPLHF. CDR3 coding DNA: TGCGCCAGCAGCCAAGATCAGGGGGGTCGCTCACCCCTCCACTTT.

V is TRBV12-5 and J is TRBJ2-6, with 9 bases aligning to TRBD1. Trimming at V came to 7 bases and at J to 2 bases, leaving 9 bases not matched to a gene. The CDR3 extends over 17 amino acids. The germline V gene has CDR1 LGHNT and CDR2 FRNRAP. The CDR3: CASASGQGNPGANVLTF. CDR3 coding DNA: TGTGCTAGTGCCTCGGGACAGGGTAACCCTGGGGCCAACGTCCTGACTTTC.

This chain joins TRBV21-1 and TRBJ2-3; the table gives TRBD2 as D, unverified against the DNA. TRBV21-1 is a listed pseudogene. This CDR3 has 13 residues. CDR3 nucleotides: TGTGCCAGCAGCACCTATGGCACAGATACGCAGTATTTT. Protein sequence: CASSTYGTDTQYF.

The chain is built from TRBV6-2 or TRBV6-3 and TRBJ2-5; D is perhaps TRBD1 (6 bases). This CDR3 is 13 amino acids long. Germline V CDR1 and CDR2: MNHEY, SVGEGT. V lost 6 bases, J lost 5 bases, and 13 bases lay in between. CDR3: CASSWGHRETQYF. The DNA for the CDR3 is TGTGCCAGCAGCTGGGGACACAGGGAGACCCAGTACTTC.

The sample holds one count of this clone. V and J are TRBV4-3 and TRBJ2-1, with 9 positions matching TRBD2. Trimming cost V 4 bases and J 7 bases; bases outside gene matches: 11. CDR3 size: 16 residues. Germline CDR1 LGHNA, CDR2 YSLEER. CDR3 in amino acids: CASSPTWAGGLNEQFF. The CDR3 DNA is TGCGCCAGCAGCCCCACATGGGCGGGAGGGTTAAATGAGCAGTTCTTC.

V and J are TRBV15 and TRBJ2-7; no reliable D call. The CDR3 runs 12 residues. CDR1 is LNHNV, CDR2 YYDKDF, per germline (reference sequence). Trimming took 3 bases from V and 6 from J, leaving 9 bases between them. CDR3 loop: CATSSFSVEQYF. The CDR3 region has the DNA TGTGCCACCAGCAGTTTTTCAGTCGAGCAGTACTTC.

This sequence joins TRBV14 and TRBJ2-2; no clear D gene. The CDR3 contains 14 residues. Trimming pared 0 bases from V and 8 bases from J, leaving 10 bases between. Germline CDR1 and CDR2: SGHDN and FVKESK. The CDR3 loop reads CASSQEIGPGELFF. The CDR3, as DNA: TGTGCCAGCAGCCAAGAGATTGGGCCGGGGGAGCTGTTTTTT. Combining the CDR3 with reference TRBV14 and TRBJ2-2 gives the whole variable domain EAGVTQFPSHSVIEKGQTVTLRCDPISGHDNLYWYRRVMGKEIKFLLHFVKESKQDESGMPNNRFLAERTGGTYSTLKVQPAELEDSGVYFCASSQEIGPGELFFGEGSRLTVL.

The chain links TRBV28 to TRBJ2-7, with 8 bases fitting TRBD2. The CDR3 has 16 residues. The trim removed 5 bases at V and 3 bases at J, leaving 12 bases unmatched. Germline V gene data show CDR1 as MDHEN and CDR2 as SYDVKM. CDR3: CASSPPWRLAGYEQYF. The CDR3 nucleotides read TGTGCCAGCAGTCCCCCTTGGCGTCTAGCGGGCTACGAGCAGTACTTC.

V gene TRBV7-2 combines with J gene TRBJ2-5; 7 bases fit TRBD1. V was clipped by 2 bases and J by 1 base; unmatched bases: 4. The CDR3 is made up of 15 amino acids. From germline, CDR1 is SGHTA and CDR2 FQGNSA. The CDR3 bases are TGTGCCAGCAGCTTACAGGGGACAGCCCAAGAGACCCAGTACTTC. Translated: CASSLQGTAQETQYF.

The CDR3 sequence: CASRPTGILYGYTF. In DNA, the CDR3 is TGTGCCAGTAGACCGACAGGGATCCTCTATGGCTACACCTTC. The gene calls are TRBV19 and TRBJ1-2; 7 bases are a match to TRBD1. Germline V gives CDR1 LNHDA, CDR2 SQIVND (reference sequence). The CDR3 extends over 14 amino acids. Germline trimming cut 6 bases from V and 4 bases from J; bases unmatched to any gene: 8.

This clone was seen ten or more times. J is TRBJ2-1 and V is TRBV3-1 (or the pseudogene TRBV3-2), with 9 bases identical to TRBD2. The germline V gene has CDR1 LGHDT and CDR2 YNNKEL (reference sequence). The CDR3 is 17 residues long. Trimming cost V 1 base and J 6 bases; bases outside gene matches: 10. CDR3 region: CASSQVGCGRACNEQFF. CDR3 DNA sequence: TGTGCCAGCAGCCAAGTGGGGTGCGGGAGGGCCTGCAATGAGCAGTTCTTC.